The clone carrying this T cell receptor (beta chain) was detected only once. Its matching antigen is unknown. This sample is part of a study of cytomegalovirus exposure and HLA in healthy donors. Whole-study findings and limits: In a later analysis, first-cohort TCR clusters were found to tend to co-occur in the 120 or so validation repertoires.

These donors were members of the approximately 110-subject validation cohort, a group separate from the approximately 700-subject first cohort. Sequenced by immunoSEQ multiplex PCR; TCRdb stores in-frame clones only, minus some. This table holds about 240,000 clones, about 86% found once. Sequences were obtained from PBMCs. This TCR was sampled from a woman in her twenties or thirties in good health and CMV-seropositive.

DNA for the CDR3: TGTGCCAGCAGCCCCCCAACAGGGGGTTTCGCTGAAGCTTTCTTT. Translating it yields CASSPPTGGFAEAFF. The chain uses TRBV5-4 and TRBJ1-1, with 8 bases fitting TRBD1. The CDR3 runs 15 residues. Looked up from germline, CDR1 is SGHNT and CDR2 is YYREEE (reference sequence). V lost 4 bases and J lost 6; bases outside the gene matches: 11. The full variable domain, with the rest looked up from reference TRBV5-4 and TRBJ1-1, is ETGVTQSPTHLIKTRGQQVTLRCSSQSGHNTVSWYQQALGQGPQFIFQYYREEENGRGNFPPRFSGLQFPNYSSELNVNALELDDSALYLCASSPPTGGFAEAFFGQGTRLTVV.